These 7 T cell receptor beta chains originate from one sample sequenced in a study of blood T cell repertoires in COVID-19. Some clones are missing from TCRdb's copy, which holds only in-frame ones; the method was immunoSEQ multiplex PCR. Seen here are about 220,000 clones, roughly 87% observed once, and the top ten hold roughly 2.6%. The sample was PBMCs or T cells enriched from blood (not recorded which). The receptors stem from a woman between 25 and 40 years old with acute COVID-19.

This chain uses TRBV7-2 with TRBJ1-1; D is undetermined. V was shortened by 5 bases and J by 0 bases, with 7 bases between the two germline ends. There are 13 residues in the CDR3. CDR1 and CDR2 from the germline V gene are SGHTA and FQGNSA. Written as DNA, the CDR3 is TGTGCCAGCAGCCCTGACATGAACACTGAAGCTTTCTTT. Its protein is CASSPDMNTEAFF.

The genes are TRBV4-1 and TRBJ1-1, with a tentative D call TRBD1 (6 bases). The CDR3 is 16 residues long. V was clipped by 2 bases and J by 7 bases, with 20 bases between them. Germline V gives CDR1 MGHRA, CDR2 YSYEKL. As DNA, the CDR3 is TGCGCCAGCAGCCAACTGGGACACCAAGAGGGTGGTGAAGCTTTCTTT. The encoded protein is CASSQLGHQEGGEAFF.

The chain is built from TRBV13 and TRBJ1-2; TRBD1 aligns across 11 bases. This CDR3 spans 15 amino acids. Germline CDR1 is PRHDT and CDR2 is FYEKMQ (reference sequence). V was pared by 6 bases and J by 6 bases, with 9 bases of the junction left unmatched. The CDR3 loop is CASRGDSGQGDGYTF. CDR3 coding DNA: TGTGCCAGCAGGGGTGATTCGGGACAGGGGGATGGCTACACCTTC.

This chain uses TRBV19 with TRBJ1-2; TRBD1 agrees at 8 bases. This CDR3 region has 12 residues. V shed 6 bases, J shed 9 bases, and the junction held 6 bases outside the gene matches. CDR1 is LNHDA, CDR2 SQIVND, per germline (reference sequence). The CDR3 is CASSGQGTRYTF. The CDR3 coding sequence is TGTGCCAGTAGCGGACAGGGTACACGCTACACCTTC. The full variable domain, its missing parts supplied by reference TRBV19 and TRBJ1-2, is DGGITQSPKYLFRKEGQNVTLSCEQNLNHDAMYWYRQDPGQGLRLIYYSQIVNDFQKGDIAEGYSVSREKKESFPLTVTSAQKNPTAFYLCASSGQGTRYTFGSGTRLTVV.

The chain couples TRBV5-1 to TRBJ2-7; TRBD2 might be the D (5 bases). Per the germline V gene, CDR1 is SGHRS and CDR2 is YFSETQ. Trimming took off 0 bases at V and 1 base at J, with 11 bases between the two ends. The CDR3 has 15 residues. CDR3 sequence (DNA): TGCGCCAGCAGCTTGGGTGGCGGGCCGTCCTACGAGCAGTACTTC. Residues: CASSLGGGPSYEQYF.

In this sample, this clone turned up once. This chain connects TRBV3-1 (or the pseudogene TRBV3-2) to TRBJ2-2; 12 positions match TRBD2. Germline lookup yields CDR1 LGHDT and CDR2 YNNKEL (reference sequence). The V segment lost 3 bases and the J segment 7 bases; nucleotides outside the gene matches: 12. The CDR3 covers 18 residues. The CDR3, as DNA: TGTGCCAGCAGCCACGTCTATCTAGCGGGGGGGACCGACGGGGAGCTGTTTTTT. Translating gives CASSHVYLAGGTDGELFF.

V and J are TRBV18 and TRBJ2-7, with 10 bases lining up with TRBD1. The CDR3 is 14 residues long. Germline V gene data show CDR1 as KGHSH and CDR2 as LQKENI. Trimming cost V 3 bases and J 6 bases; bases outside gene matches: 5. Here the CDR3 DNA reads TGTGCCAGCTCACCCTCCGGGACAGGGGCCGAGCAGTACTTC. Its protein is CASSPSGTGAEQYF.